A selection of T cell receptor beta chains follows, all from one sample in a study of long-term antiretroviral therapy in people with HIV. This table comes from immunoSEQ multiplex PCR, and its TCRdb copy is limited to in-frame clones, with some not included. The sample records some 5,000 clones, about three quarters being singletons. Specimen: unsorted PBMCs, collected 1.8 years before starting antiretroviral therapy. The receptors shown here come from a man aged 40-50 years with HIV. The CDR3 runs from the conserved cysteine through the conserved F or W. The order of the fields is V gene, J gene, clone size, D gene, CDR3 DNA, CDR3 protein. The D gene is left open where the match is weak. Expanded clones get a size class; other rows say once, few or many, or leave the size out.

V gene: TRBV7-9; J gene: TRBJ2-7; clone size: .; D gene: TRBD2; CDR3 DNA: TGTGCCAGCAGCTTTTTTAGCGGGAGTGAGCAGTACTTC; CDR3 protein: CASSFFSGSEQYF
V gene: TRBV9; J gene: TRBJ2-3; clone size: .; D gene: TRBD2; CDR3 DNA: TGTGCCAGCAGCTTTGGGGGGGATGGTACAGATACGCAGTATTTT; CDR3 protein: CASSFGGDGTDTQYF
V gene: TRBV7-2; J gene: TRBJ2-7; clone size: .; D gene: .; CDR3 DNA: TGTGCCAGCAGCTCAGAGGCACAGGCCTCCTACGAGCAGTACTTC; CDR3 protein: CASSSEAQASYEQYF
V gene: TRBV20-1; J gene: TRBJ1-2; clone size: .; D gene: .; CDR3 DNA: TGCAGTGCTTACTTCGGGGGCGGCTACACCTTC; CDR3 protein: CSAYFGGGYTF
V gene: TRBV7-3; J gene: TRBJ1-1; clone size: .; D gene: .; CDR3 DNA: TGTGCCAGCAGCACAGTAGGACCTCCTGAAGCTTTCTTT; CDR3 protein: CASSTVGPPEAFF
V gene: TRBV10-3; J gene: TRBJ2-7; clone size: .; D gene: .; CDR3 DNA: TGTGCCATCAGCCCAACAGGGGGGGACTACGAGCAGTACTTC; CDR3 protein: CAISPTGGDYEQYF
V gene: TRBV2; J gene: TRBJ2-7; clone size: .; D gene: .; CDR3 DNA: TGTGCCAGCAGTGGGGCCCAGATCCACGAGCAGTACTTC; CDR3 protein: CASSGAQIHEQYF
V gene: TRBV28; J gene: TRBJ2-3; clone size: .; D gene: .; CDR3 DNA: TGTGCCACCTTCACAGATACGCAGTATTTT; CDR3 protein: CATFTDTQYF
V gene: TRBV7-6; J gene: TRBJ1-5; clone size: .; D gene: .; CDR3 DNA: TGTGCCAGCAGCTTTTTCGGGCAGGATCAGCCCCAGCATTTT; CDR3 protein: CASSFFGQDQPQHF
V gene: TRBV4-2; J gene: TRBJ2-4; clone size: .; D gene: TRBD2; CDR3 DNA: TGTGCCAGCAGCCCTCTAGCGGGAGGGTCTTCGGGGAAAAACATTCAGTACTTC; CDR3 protein: CASSPLAGGSSGKNIQYF
V gene: TRBV27; J gene: TRBJ2-3; clone size: .; D gene: TRBD1; CDR3 DNA: TGTGCCAGCAGTTACCAGGGGGCGCGATCTGGAGATACGCAGTATTTT; CDR3 protein: CASSYQGARSGDTQYF
V gene: TRBV7-9; J gene: TRBJ1-5; clone size: few; D gene: .; CDR3 DNA: TGTGCCAGCAGCTTTGATGGCTCTAGCAATCAGCCCCAGCATTTT; CDR3 protein: CASSFDGSSNQPQHF
V gene: TRBV9; J gene: TRBJ2-3; clone size: .; D gene: TRBD2; CDR3 DNA: TGTGCCAGCAGCGACACTAGCGGAGGACGGACAGATACGCAGTATTTT; CDR3 protein: CASSDTSGGRTDTQYF
V gene: TRBV28; J gene: TRBJ2-7; clone size: .; D gene: TRBD1; CDR3 DNA: TGTGCCAGCAGTCCCGGACAGGGAAGTGGGGGTAACGAGCAGTACTTC; CDR3 protein: CASSPGQGSGGNEQYF
V gene: TRBV4-3; J gene: TRBJ1-5; clone size: few; D gene: .; CDR3 DNA: TGCGCCAGCAGCCAAGGGACAGACAATCAGCCCCAGCATTTT; CDR3 protein: CASSQGTDNQPQHF
V gene: TRBV7-3; J gene: TRBJ1-1; clone size: few; D gene: .; CDR3 DNA: TGTGCCAGCAGCACCGGACAGGAAGCTTTCTTT; CDR3 protein: CASSTGQEAFF